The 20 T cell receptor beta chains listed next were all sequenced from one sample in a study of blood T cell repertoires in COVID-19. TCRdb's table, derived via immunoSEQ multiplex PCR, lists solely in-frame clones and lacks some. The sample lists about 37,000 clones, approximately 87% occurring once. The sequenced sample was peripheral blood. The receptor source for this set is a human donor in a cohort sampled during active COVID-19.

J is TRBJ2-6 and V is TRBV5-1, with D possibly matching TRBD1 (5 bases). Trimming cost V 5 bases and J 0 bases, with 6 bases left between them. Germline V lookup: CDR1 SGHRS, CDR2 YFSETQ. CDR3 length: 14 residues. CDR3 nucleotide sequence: TGCGCCAGCAGAGACAGCTCTGGGGCCAACGTCCTGACTTTC. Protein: CASRDSSGANVLTF.

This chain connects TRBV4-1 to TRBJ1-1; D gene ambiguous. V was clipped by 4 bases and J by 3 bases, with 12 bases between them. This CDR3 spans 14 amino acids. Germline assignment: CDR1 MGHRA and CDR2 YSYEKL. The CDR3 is CASSRARRDTEAFF. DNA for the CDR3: TGCGCCAGCAGCCGCGCACGGAGGGACACTGAAGCTTTCTTT.

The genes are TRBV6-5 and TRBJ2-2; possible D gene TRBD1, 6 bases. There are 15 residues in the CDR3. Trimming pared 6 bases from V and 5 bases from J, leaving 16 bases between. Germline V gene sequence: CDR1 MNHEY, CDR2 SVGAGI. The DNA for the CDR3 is TGTGCCAGCAGATTTCAGGGGCCCTTAACCGGGGAGCTGTTTTTT. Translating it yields CASRFQGPLTGELFF.

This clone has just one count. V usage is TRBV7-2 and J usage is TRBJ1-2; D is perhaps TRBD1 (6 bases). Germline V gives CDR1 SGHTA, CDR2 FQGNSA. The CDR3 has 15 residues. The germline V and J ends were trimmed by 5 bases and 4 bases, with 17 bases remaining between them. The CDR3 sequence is CASSNPTGMVYGYTF. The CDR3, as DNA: TGTGCCAGCAGCAACCCAACAGGGATGGTCTATGGCTACACCTTC.

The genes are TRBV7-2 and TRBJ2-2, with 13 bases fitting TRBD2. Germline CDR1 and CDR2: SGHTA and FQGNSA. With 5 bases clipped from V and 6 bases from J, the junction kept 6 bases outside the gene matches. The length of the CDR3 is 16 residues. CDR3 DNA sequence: TGTGCCAGCAGCCCCCGACTAGCGGGGGGATCCGGGGAGCTGTTTTTT. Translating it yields CASSPRLAGGSGELFF.

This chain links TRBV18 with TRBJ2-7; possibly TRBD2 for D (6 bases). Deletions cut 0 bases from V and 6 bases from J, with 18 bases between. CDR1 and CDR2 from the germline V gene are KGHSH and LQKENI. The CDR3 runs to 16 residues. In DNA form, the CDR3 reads TGTGCCAGCTCACCACCGTCCCGCCCATCCGGGGGCGAGCAGTACTTC. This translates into CASSPPSRPSGGEQYF.

The CDR3 spells CASSFRTGPNEKLFF. The CDR3 DNA is TGTGCCAGCAGCTTCCGGACAGGACCAAATGAAAAACTGTTTTTT. The chain links TRBV7-2 to TRBJ1-4; TRBD1 matches at 7 bases. Trimming cost V 3 bases and J 5 bases; bases outside gene matches: 6. Germline lookup yields CDR1 SGHTA and CDR2 FQGNSA. The CDR3 totals 15 residues.

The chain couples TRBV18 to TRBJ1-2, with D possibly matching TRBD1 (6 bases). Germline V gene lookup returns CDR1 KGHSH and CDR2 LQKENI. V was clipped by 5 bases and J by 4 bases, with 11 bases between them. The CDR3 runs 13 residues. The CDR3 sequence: CASSSDRLYGYTF. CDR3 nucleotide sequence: TGTGCCAGCTCATCTGACAGGCTCTATGGCTACACCTTC.

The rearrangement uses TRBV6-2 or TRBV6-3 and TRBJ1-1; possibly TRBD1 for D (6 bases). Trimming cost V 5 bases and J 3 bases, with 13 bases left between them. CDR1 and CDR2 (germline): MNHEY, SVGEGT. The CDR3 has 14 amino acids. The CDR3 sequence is CASSTLGGHTEAFF. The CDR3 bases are TGTGCCAGCAGTACCCTTGGGGGCCACACTGAAGCTTTCTTT.

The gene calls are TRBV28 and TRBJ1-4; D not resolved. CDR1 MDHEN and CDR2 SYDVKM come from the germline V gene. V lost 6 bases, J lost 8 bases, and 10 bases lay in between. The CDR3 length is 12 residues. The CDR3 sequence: CASRRMREKLFF. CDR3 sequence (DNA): TGTGCCAGCAGACGAATGAGAGAAAAACTGTTTTTT.

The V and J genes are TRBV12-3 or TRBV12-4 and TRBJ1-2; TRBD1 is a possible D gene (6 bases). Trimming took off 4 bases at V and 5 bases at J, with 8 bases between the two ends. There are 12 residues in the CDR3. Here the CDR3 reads CASSSQGYGYTF. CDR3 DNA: TGTGCCAGCAGTTCACAGGGTTATGGCTACACCTTC.

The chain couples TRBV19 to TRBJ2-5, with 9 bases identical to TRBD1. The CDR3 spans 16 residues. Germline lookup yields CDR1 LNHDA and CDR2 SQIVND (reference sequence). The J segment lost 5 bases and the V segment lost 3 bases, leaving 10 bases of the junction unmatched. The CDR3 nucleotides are TGTGCCAGTAGTATCCAACAGGGGGCAGGTTTGGAGACCCAGTACTTC. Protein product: CASSIQQGAGLETQYF. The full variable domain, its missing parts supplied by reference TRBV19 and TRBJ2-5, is DGGITQSPKYLFRKEGQNVTLSCEQNLNHDAMYWYRQDPGQGLRLIYYSQIVNDFQKGDIAEGYSVSREKKESFPLTVTSAQKNPTAFYLCASSIQQGAGLETQYFGPGTRLLVL.

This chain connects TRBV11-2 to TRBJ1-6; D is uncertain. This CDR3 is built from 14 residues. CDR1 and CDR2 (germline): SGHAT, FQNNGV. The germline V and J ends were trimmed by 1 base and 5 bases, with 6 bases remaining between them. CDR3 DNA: TGTGCCAGCAGCTTAGGGCAGAATAATTCACCCCTCCACTTT. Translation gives CASSLGQNNSPLHF.

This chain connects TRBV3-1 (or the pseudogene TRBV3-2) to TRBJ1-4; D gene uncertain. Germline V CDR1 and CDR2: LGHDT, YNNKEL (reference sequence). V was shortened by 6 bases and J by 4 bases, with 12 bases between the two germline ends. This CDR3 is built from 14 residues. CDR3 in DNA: TGTGCCAGCAGTGCCTGGGCCGATAATGAAAAACTGTTTTTT. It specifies CASSAWADNEKLFF.

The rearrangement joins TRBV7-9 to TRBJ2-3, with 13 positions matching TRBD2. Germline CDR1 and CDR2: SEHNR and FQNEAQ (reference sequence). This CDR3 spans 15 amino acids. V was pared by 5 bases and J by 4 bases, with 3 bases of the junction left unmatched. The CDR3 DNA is TGTGCCAGCAGCGGGGGACTAGCGGGGTCAGATACGCAGTATTTT. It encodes CASSGGLAGSDTQYF. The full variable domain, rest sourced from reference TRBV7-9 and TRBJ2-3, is DTGVSQNPRHKITKRGQNVTFRCDPISEHNRLYWYRQTLGQGPEFLTYFQNEAQLEKSRLLSDRFSAERPKGSFSTLEIQRTEQGDSAMYLCASSGGLAGSDTQYFGPGTRLTVL.

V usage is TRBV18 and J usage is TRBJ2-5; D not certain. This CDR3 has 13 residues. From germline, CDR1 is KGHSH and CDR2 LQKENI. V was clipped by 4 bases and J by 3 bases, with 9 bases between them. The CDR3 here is CASSRGAEETQYF. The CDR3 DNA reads TGTGCCAGCTCACGAGGCGCAGAAGAGACCCAGTACTTC. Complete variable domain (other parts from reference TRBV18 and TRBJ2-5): NAGVMQNPRHLVRRRGQEARLRCSPMKGHSHVYWYRQLPEEGLKFMVYLQKENIIDESGMPKERFSAEFPKEGPSILRIQQVVRGDSAAYFCASSRGAEETQYFGPGTRLLVL.

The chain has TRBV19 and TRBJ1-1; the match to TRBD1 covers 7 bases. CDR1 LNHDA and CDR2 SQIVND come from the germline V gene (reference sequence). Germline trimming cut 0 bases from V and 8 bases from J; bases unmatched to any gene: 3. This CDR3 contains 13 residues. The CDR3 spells CASSIDRDSEAFF. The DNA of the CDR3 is TGTGCCAGTAGTATAGATCGGGACAGCGAAGCTTTCTTT.

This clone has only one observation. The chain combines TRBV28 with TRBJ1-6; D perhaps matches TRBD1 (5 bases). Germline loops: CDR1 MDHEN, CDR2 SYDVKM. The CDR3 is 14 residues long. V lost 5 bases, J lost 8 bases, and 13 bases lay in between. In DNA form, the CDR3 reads TGTGCCAGCAGTCCTCTTGCAGGGTATTCACCCCTCCACTTT. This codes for CASSPLAGYSPLHF.

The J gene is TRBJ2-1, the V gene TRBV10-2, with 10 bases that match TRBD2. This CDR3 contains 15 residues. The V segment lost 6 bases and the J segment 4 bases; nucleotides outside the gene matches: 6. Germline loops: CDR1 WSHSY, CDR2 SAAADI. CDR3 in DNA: TGCGCCAGCAGCCTGGGACTAGCGAGTTACAATGAGCAGTTCTTC. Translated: CASSLGLASYNEQFF.

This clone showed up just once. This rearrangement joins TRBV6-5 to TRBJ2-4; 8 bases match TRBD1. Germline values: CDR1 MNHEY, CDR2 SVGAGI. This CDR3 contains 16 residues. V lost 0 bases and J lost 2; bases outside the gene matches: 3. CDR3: CASSYSWTGTKNIQYF. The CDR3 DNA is TGTGCCAGCAGTTACTCTTGGACAGGGACCAAAAACATTCAGTACTTC.